This paragraph reports one T cell receptor beta chain. These data originate in a study of beta chain features in type 1 diabetes. Expressed TCRB transcripts were sequenced, since all the RNA that had been isolated was reverse transcribed. Method: immunoSEQ multiplex PCR; TCRdb's copy keeps in-frame clones and lacks some. The repertoire holds under 800,000 clones, with roughly a sixth as singletons. The CDR3 sequence is 15 residues long. The V end lost 0 bases, the J end lost 2 bases, and 11 bases lay between the germline ends. Germline V gene sequence: CDR1 SGHRS, CDR2 YFSETQ. The sequencing input was naive CD4+ T cells from blood. This chain links TRBV5-1 with TRBJ1-2; D is possibly TRBD1 (5 bases). The origin of this receptor is a man younger than 30 in good health. In nucleotides, the CDR3 is TGCGCCAGCAGCTTGGCTCAGGGAAGAAACTATGGCTACACCTTC. It specifies CASSLAQGRNYGYTF.